A selection of T cell receptor beta chains follows, all from one sample in a study of cytomegalovirus exposure and HLA in healthy donors. Clones were read by immunoSEQ multiplex PCR, and TCRdb kept only the in-frame ones, dropping some. The table lists approximately 160,000 clones, 75% of them singletons. Sequencing input: PBMCs. Source of these receptors: a man younger than 35 in good health and CMV-seronegative. Each CDR3 is given with its conserved first and last residue. D genes are given only for firm matches. Some rows have no size entry. The others give once, few or many, or a class for an expanded clone.

J | D | V | size | DNA | CDR3
TRBJ2-7 | TRBD2 | TRBV7-2 | - | TGTGCCAGCAGCTCCATACAACTAGCGCCAGCATACGAGCAGTACTTC | CASSSIQLAPAYEQYF
TRBJ2-5 | TRBD1 | TRBV29-1 | - | TGCAGCGTCGCTTACAGGGGGTCTCAAGGGACCCAGTACTTC | CSVAYRGSQGTQYF
TRBJ1-5 | - | TRBV10-3 | - | TGTGCCATCAGTGAGTCGACAAGGGGGGGAAATCAGCCCCAGCATTTT | CAISESTRGGNQPQHF
TRBJ2-1 | - | TRBV7-9 | - | TGTGCCAGCAGCTCCTGGACTTTTTACAATGAGCAGTTCTTC | CASSSWTFYNEQFF
TRBJ1-2 | TRBD1 | TRBV2 | - | TGTGCCAGCAGTGGGGACAGGGTTAATGGCTACACCTTC | CASSGDRVNGYTF
TRBJ2-7 | TRBD2 | TRBV7-8 | - | TGTGCCAGCAGCTTAGCGGGAGGGCCTTCCCGCGAGCAGTACTTC | CASSLAGGPSREQYF
TRBJ2-2 | TRBD2 | TRBV6-5 | - | TGTGCCAGCAGTCTTCGACGGGGGGGATCCGGGGAGCTGTTTTTT | CASSLRRGGSGELFF
TRBJ2-3 | TRBD2 | TRBV10-1 | - | TGCGCCAGCAGTGAGCCTAGCGGGAGCCCCACAGATACGCAGTATTTT | CASSEPSGSPTDTQYF
TRBJ2-1 | TRBD1 | TRBV5-4 | once | TGTGCCAGCAGGGGTGTGGGAGGACAGGGTTACCCGAGCTCCTACAATGAGCAGTTCTTC | CASRGVGGQGYPSSYNEQFF
TRBJ2-4 | TRBD2 | TRBV6-1 | - | TGTGCCAGCAGACCTAGCGGGAGCGGCAAAAACATTCAGTACTTC | CASRPSGSGKNIQYF
TRBJ2-7 | TRBD1 | TRBV29-1 | - | TGCAGCGTTCAGGGGGCGAGCTCCTACGAGCAGTACTTC | CSVQGASSYEQYF
TRBJ2-7 | TRBD2 | TRBV5-4 | - | TGTGCCAGCAGCCTGGCCTCGGGGACTAGCGGGAGATCCGAGCAGTACTTC | CASSLASGTSGRSEQYF
TRBJ2-1 | - | TRBV18 | - | TGTGCCAGCTCACCACAGGGGCCCCTAAATGAGCAGTTCTTC | CASSPQGPLNEQFF
TRBJ2-5 | - | TRBV19 | - | TGTGCCAGTAGTTTTGGGGCTCAGGAGACCCAGTACTTC | CASSFGAQETQYF
TRBJ2-7 | - | TRBV7-9 | - | TGTGCCAGCAGCTCACAGTACGAGCAGTACTTC | CASSSQYEQYF
TRBJ1-6 | - | TRBV7-9 | - | TGTGCCAGCAGCTCGGTGTCAGGGCCACTCTATAATTCACCCCTCCACTTT | CASSSVSGPLYNSPLHF